These 19 T cell receptor beta chains originate from one sample sequenced in a study of beta chain features in type 1 diabetes. TCRB transcripts that were expressed got sequenced, as all of the isolated RNA had been reverse transcribed. Some clones are missing from TCRdb's copy, which holds only in-frame ones; the method was immunoSEQ multiplex PCR. The table records around 310,000 clones, 9.5% to 11% of them present only once. What was sequenced was naive CD4+ T cells from blood. Source of these receptors: a woman aged 25 to 39 in good health.

This clone was found a few times. This chain links TRBV28 with TRBJ2-7, with TRBD2 matching 11 bases. The germline V gene encodes CDR1 MDHEN and CDR2 SYDVKM. The CDR3 is made up of 15 amino acids. V was clipped by 7 bases and J by 0 bases; unmatched bases: 5. CDR3 DNA: TGTGCCAGCATTGCCGGGACTAGCGGCTCCTACGAGCAGTACTTC. The encoded protein is CASIAGTSGSYEQYF.

CDR3 nucleotides: TGTGCCGGGGGACTAGCGGCATCCACAGATACGCAGTATTTT. The encoded protein is CAGGLAASTDTQYF. The J gene is TRBJ2-3, the V gene TRBV27, with TRBD2 identical over 11 bases. The CDR3 totals 14 residues. V was clipped by 11 bases and J by 2 bases; unmatched bases: 6. Germline lookup yields CDR1 MNHEY and CDR2 SMNVEV (reference sequence).

The gene calls are TRBV19 and TRBJ1-2; 7 bases are shared with TRBD1. Germline V gene data show CDR1 as LNHDA and CDR2 as SQIVND (reference sequence). The junction had 25 bases not matched to a gene; V was cut back by 7 bases and J by 8 bases. This CDR3 contains 18 residues. The CDR3 nucleotides read TGTGCCAGTAACCGGGGACAGACGACACCAAGTACCGTATACGGCTACACCTTC. Translating gives CASNRGQTTPSTVYGYTF.

The CDR3 spells CASSADPRGSLRRWEQFF. The CDR3 bases are TGTGCCAGCAGCGCAGATCCCAGGGGGTCTCTCCGGAGATGGGAGCAGTTCTTC. The chain carries TRBV9 and TRBJ2-1, with 7 nucleotides matching TRBD1. V dropped 3 bases and J dropped 10; count of bases not matched to a gene: 22. This CDR3 comprises 18 residues. CDR1 SGDLS and CDR2 YYNGEE come from the germline V gene.

This clone was counted only a few times. This CDR3 is CAWSRDTQYF. CDR3 in DNA: TGTGCCTGGAGCCGAGATACGCAGTATTTT. The rearrangement uses TRBV30 and TRBJ2-3; D gene unclear. Per the germline V gene, CDR1 is GTSNPN and CDR2 is SVGIG (reference sequence). CDR3 size: 10 residues. V lost 3 bases to trimming and J lost 5 bases, with 3 bases between them.

This clone was picked up a small number of times. This chain uses TRBV5-6 with TRBJ1-2; 7 bases agree with TRBD1. V was clipped by 3 bases and J by 8 bases; unmatched bases: 16. Per germline, CDR1 SGHDT and CDR2 YYEEEE. This CDR3 is built from 16 residues. The DNA of the CDR3 is TGTGCCAGCAGCTGGGGTGAACAGGGGTTCGACTGGGGCTACACCTTC. Protein: CASSWGEQGFDWGYTF.

There are a few counts of this clone. CDR3 nucleotide sequence: TGTGCCCGACAGGGAAGTTCCTACGAGCAGTACTTC. This gives the protein CARQGSSYEQYF. V and J are TRBV30 and TRBJ2-7, with 7 bases aligning to TRBD1. Germline V gene sequence: CDR1 GTSNPN, CDR2 SVGIG (reference sequence). The CDR3 is made up of 12 amino acids. J was trimmed by 1 base and V by 8 bases; bases with no gene match: 5.

The V gene is TRBV9, the J gene TRBJ2-3; TRBD1 agrees at 9 bases. The V gene's germline CDR1 is SGDLS and CDR2 YYNGEE. The CDR3 loop spans 16 amino acids. V gave up 4 bases and J gave up 4 bases; unmatched junction bases: 10. CDR3 sequence: CASSPRGDRVADTQYF. The CDR3 DNA reads as TGTGCCAGCAGCCCGCGAGGGGACAGGGTGGCAGATACGCAGTATTTT.

The CDR3 loop reads CASSPDAGLQETQYF. CDR3 DNA: TGCGCCAGCAGCCCGGACGCGGGACTACAAGAGACCCAGTACTTC. J is TRBJ2-5 and V is TRBV5-1, with 7 positions matching TRBD2. V lost 4 bases and J lost 2; bases outside the gene matches: 8. This CDR3 region has 15 residues. In germline, CDR1 is SGHRS, CDR2 YFSETQ.

The chain links TRBV7-2 to TRBJ2-6; D remains unclear. The germline V and J ends were trimmed by 5 bases and 4 bases, with 3 bases remaining between them. This CDR3 has 12 residues. Germline V lookup: CDR1 SGHTA, CDR2 FQGNSA. The CDR3 loop reads CASSRGANVLTF. For the CDR3, the DNA is TGTGCCAGCAGCCGGGGGGCCAACGTCCTGACTTTC.

The chain combines TRBV28 with TRBJ1-1; the D is unclear. CDR1 and CDR2 (germline): MDHEN, SYDVKM. V dropped 4 bases and J dropped 8 bases, with 17 bases sitting between them. CDR3 size: 14 residues. The CDR3 nucleotides are TGTGCCAGCAGTTCGGGGTCAGCGGGATGGGAAGCTTTCTTT. Translating gives CASSSGSAGWEAFF.

There are a few counts of this clone. The genes are TRBV18 and TRBJ2-1; D possibly corresponds to TRBD2 (5 bases). CDR1 is KGHSH, CDR2 LQKENI, per germline. This CDR3 has 13 residues. The V end was cut by 6 bases, the J end by 6 bases, with 12 bases between. The CDR3 DNA is TGTGCCAGCTCTCTTATTGAGGGCAATGAGCAGTTCTTC. This codes for CASSLIEGNEQFF.

The V and J genes are TRBV21-1 and TRBJ2-1; the table's D gene call, TRBD2, was not cross checked with the DNA. TRBV21-1 has pseudogene status. The CDR3 has 11 amino acids. For the CDR3, the DNA is TGTGCCCGTAGAGAGGTAACTGAGCAGTTCTTC. This encodes CARREVTEQFF.

The chain combines TRBV5-1 with TRBJ1-4; D not certain. Trimming took 1 base from V and 3 from J, leaving 10 bases between them. The CDR3 is 15 residues long. Looked up from germline, CDR1 is SGHRS and CDR2 is YFSETQ. The CDR3 sequence: CASSLPEGANEKLFF. In DNA, the CDR3 is TGCGCCAGCAGCTTGCCGGAGGGAGCTAATGAAAAACTGTTTTTT.

The chain combines TRBV7-2 with TRBJ2-3, with 8 positions matching TRBD1. CDR3 size: 15 residues. Unmatched junction bases numbered 5, after V lost 5 bases and J lost 1 base. The germline gives CDR1 SGHTA, CDR2 FQGNSA. CDR3 loop: CASSRTGQGTDTQYF. In DNA, the CDR3 is TGTGCCAGCAGCCGCACGGGACAGGGCACAGATACGCAGTATTTT. Combining the CDR3 with reference TRBV7-2 and TRBJ2-3 gives the whole variable domain GAGVSQSPSNKVTEKGKDVELRCDPISGHTALYWYRQSLGQGLEFLIYFQGNSAPDKSGLPSDRFSAERTGGSVSTLTIQRTQQEDSAVYLCASSRTGQGTDTQYFGPGTRLTVL.

This clone was observed a handful of times. The V and J genes are TRBV6-6 and TRBJ2-7; 9 nucleotides align to TRBD2. The CDR3 contains 14 residues. V shed 9 bases, J shed 2 bases, and the junction held 8 bases outside the gene matches. Germline lookup yields CDR1 MNHNY and CDR2 SVGAGI (reference sequence). CDR3 DNA: TGTGCCAGTAAAGCGGGAGGTTCGACCTACGAGCAGTACTTC. It codes for CASKAGGSTYEQYF.

The rearrangement links TRBV7-2 to TRBJ1-1; possible D gene TRBD1, 5 bases. This CDR3 has 13 amino acids. The germline V and J ends were trimmed by 10 bases and 4 bases, with 16 bases remaining between them. CDR1 and CDR2 (germline): SGHTA, FQGNSA. The CDR3 is CATDRGLVTEAFF. The CDR3 nucleotides read TGTGCCACAGATCGGGGACTGGTCACTGAAGCTTTCTTT.

In this sample, this clone turned up a few times. The chain carries TRBV29-1 and TRBJ1-1, with no clear D. CDR3 length: 13 residues. CDR1 is SQVTM, CDR2 ANQGSEA, per germline. V was shortened by 7 bases and J by 0 bases, with 12 bases between the two germline ends. CDR3 sequence (DNA): TGCAGCGCTGGTCGCCAGATGAACACTGAAGCTTTCTTT. Translating gives CSAGRQMNTEAFF.

This clone was detected a few times. The chain recombines TRBV19 with TRBJ2-3; D is unclear. The CDR3 has 15 residues. V was trimmed by 0 bases and J by 1 base, leaving 8 bases between them. In germline, CDR1 is LNHDA, CDR2 SQIVND (reference sequence). The CDR3, as DNA: TGTGCCAGTAGTATAGATTCCGCGGGCACAGATACGCAGTATTTT. As protein: CASSIDSAGTDTQYF.